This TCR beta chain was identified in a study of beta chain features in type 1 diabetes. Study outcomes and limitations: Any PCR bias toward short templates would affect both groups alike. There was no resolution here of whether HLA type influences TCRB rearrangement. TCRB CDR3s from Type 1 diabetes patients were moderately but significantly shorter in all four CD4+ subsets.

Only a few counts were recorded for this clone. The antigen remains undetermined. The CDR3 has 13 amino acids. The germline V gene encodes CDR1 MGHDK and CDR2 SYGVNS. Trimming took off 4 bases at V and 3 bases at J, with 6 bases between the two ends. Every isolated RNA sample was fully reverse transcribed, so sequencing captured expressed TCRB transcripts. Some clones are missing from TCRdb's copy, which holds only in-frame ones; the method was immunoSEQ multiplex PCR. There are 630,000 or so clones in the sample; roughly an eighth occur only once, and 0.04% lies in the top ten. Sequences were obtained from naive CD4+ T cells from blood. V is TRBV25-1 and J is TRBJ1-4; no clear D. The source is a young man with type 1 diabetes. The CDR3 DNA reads TGTGCCAGCAGTGTCCCGCCTAATGAAAAACTGTTTTTT. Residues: CASSVPPNEKLFF.